These 8 T cell receptor beta chains originate from one sample sequenced in a study of regulatory dendritic cells for organ transplantation. Assay: immunoSEQ multiplex PCR; the TCRdb copy retains only in-frame clones and omits some. The sample carries fewer than 40,000 clones, roughly nine tenths recorded once. Sample: naive CD4+ T cells from blood. This sample's subset: CD45RA+ naive T cells. The receptor set was obtained from a human donor in good health.

This chain connects TRBV4-1 to TRBJ2-1, with D perhaps matching TRBD2 (5 bases). CDR1 and CDR2 from the germline V gene are MGHRA and YSYEKL. CDR3 length: 15 residues. V lost 1 base, J lost 4 bases, and 11 bases lay in between. CDR3 region: CASSQVGLIYNEQFF. The CDR3 DNA reads as TGCGCCAGCAGCCAAGTCGGACTCATATACAATGAGCAGTTCTTC.

The chain employs TRBV15 and TRBJ2-5; D is unclear. The CDR3 sequence is 13 residues long. Trimming stripped 1 base from V and 7 bases from J, with 10 bases between. Germline CDR1 reads LNHNV; CDR2 reads YYDKDF (reference sequence). The CDR3 bases are TGTGCCACCAGCAGAGTGATAATGGGGACCCAGTACTTC. It translates to CATSRVIMGTQYF.

This rearrangement joins TRBV14 to TRBJ1-6, with no clear D. Germline CDR1 is SGHDN and CDR2 is FVKESK. Trimming pared 4 bases from V and 7 bases from J, leaving 5 bases between. The CDR3 loop spans 12 amino acids. CDR3 in DNA: TGTGCCAGCAGCCCGGGAAATTCACCCCTCCACTTT. Translating it yields CASSPGNSPLHF. Complete variable domain (other parts from reference TRBV14 and TRBJ1-6): EAGVTQFPSHSVIEKGQTVTLRCDPISGHDNLYWYRRVMGKEIKFLLHFVKESKQDESGMPNNRFLAERTGGTYSTLKVQPAELEDSGVYFCASSPGNSPLHFGNGTRLTVT.

The rearrangement uses TRBV29-1 and TRBJ2-7; tentatively, D is TRBD2 (6 bases). This CDR3 is 13 amino acids long. The germline V gene has CDR1 SQVTM and CDR2 ANQGSEA. With 6 bases removed from V and 3 bases from J, the gap between germline ends came to 15 bases. This chain's CDR3 is CSVRGEWGYEQYF. DNA for the CDR3: TGCAGCGTACGCGGGGAGTGGGGCTACGAGCAGTACTTC.

J is TRBJ2-1 and V is TRBV7-2, with TRBD2 matching 11 bases. J was trimmed by 3 bases and V by 2 bases; bases with no gene match: 3. Germline V gene sequence: CDR1 SGHTA, CDR2 FQGNSA. The CDR3 contains 16 residues. The CDR3 sequence is CASSLRLAGIYNEQFF. CDR3 sequence (DNA): TGTGCCAGCAGCTTAAGACTAGCGGGGATCTACAATGAGCAGTTCTTC.

As DNA, the CDR3 is TGTGCCAGCAGTCGTACAGGGATCTCCTACGAGCAGTACTTC. Protein product: CASSRTGISYEQYF. The chain recombines TRBV28 with TRBJ2-7; a possible D gene is TRBD1 (6 bases). Deletions cut 5 bases from V and 0 bases from J, with 11 bases between. This CDR3 has 14 amino acids. In germline, CDR1 is MDHEN, CDR2 SYDVKM.

V and J are TRBV30 and TRBJ2-5, with 7 bases matching TRBD1. CDR1 and CDR2 (germline): GTSNPN, SVGIG (reference sequence). Losses at the gene ends were 2 bases for V and 4 bases for J; bases not matched to a gene: 10. The CDR3 totals 15 residues. The CDR3 sequence is CAWSPREGGTETQYF. The CDR3 region has the DNA TGTGCCTGGAGTCCGCGCGAAGGGGGCACAGAGACCCAGTACTTC.

The chain links TRBV7-9 to TRBJ1-1, with 9 bases identical to TRBD1. CDR3 size: 14 residues. CDR1 and CDR2 (germline): SEHNR, FQNEAQ (reference sequence). V lost 1 base, J lost 6 bases, and 3 bases stayed unmatched. The CDR3 protein is CASSLGQGVSEAFF. In nucleotides, the CDR3 is TGTGCCAGCAGCTTAGGACAGGGGGTTTCTGAAGCTTTCTTT.